These T cell receptor beta chains were read from a single sample in a study of blood T cell repertoires in COVID-19. Profiling relied on immunoSEQ multiplex PCR, and the TCRdb table lists in-frame clones only, not all of them. The sample holds about 39,000 clones, more than 80% seen once. The material sequenced was peripheral blood. These receptors were taken from a man in his sixties in a cohort sampled during active COVID-19. Each CDR3 is given with its conserved first and last residue. The D gene is left open where the match is weak. Expanded clones are given a class, and other clones once, few, many or no size at all.

j_call v_call d_call clone_size cdr3_aa cdr3_nt
TRBJ2-7 TRBV24-1 NA NA CATSGRGEAYEQYF TGTGCCACCAGTGGCCGAGGGGAGGCCTACGAGCAGTACTTC
TRBJ2-7 TRBV5-4 TRBD2 NA CASSSAQLSGITPQYF TGTGCCAGCAGCTCGGCCCAACTTAGCGGGATTACTCCTCAGTACTTC
TRBJ1-2 TRBV12-3/TRBV12-4 NA NA CASGTGNVRGYTF TGTGCCAGCGGAACAGGGAATGTTCGGGGCTACACCTTC
TRBJ2-2 TRBV4-2 NA NA CASSQDQVGGGTWTGELFF TGTGCCAGCAGCCAAGATCAGGTGGGCGGCGGGACTTGGACCGGGGAGCTGTTTTTT
TRBJ2-7 TRBV5-1 NA NA CASSLIAGQTYEQYF TGCGCCAGCAGCTTGATAGCGGGACAGACCTACGAGCAGTACTTC
TRBJ2-2 TRBV5-1 TRBD2 NA CASSLGSASGRPGELFF TGCGCCAGCAGCTTGGGGAGTGCTAGCGGGAGACCCGGGGAGCTGTTTTTT
TRBJ2-5 TRBV5-1 NA NA CASSFGETQYF TGCGCCAGCAGCTTCGGGGAGACCCAGTACTTC
TRBJ1-1 TRBV6-5 NA NA CASKVDTMNTEAFF TGTGCCAGCAAAGTGGACACCATGAACACTGAAGCTTTCTTT
TRBJ2-4 TRBV19 TRBD2 NA CASSIGTSGDIQYF TGTGCCAGTAGTATTGGGACTAGCGGGGACATTCAGTACTTC
TRBJ1-5 TRBV24-1 NA NA CATQGNSNQPQHF TGTGCCACTCAGGGGAATAGCAATCAGCCCCAGCATTTT
TRBJ2-1 TRBV19 NA NA CASSSTPSGEQFF TGTGCCAGTAGTAGCACCCCCTCGGGTGAGCAGTTCTTC
TRBJ2-4 TRBV28 NA NA CASSLGQAKNIQYF TGTGCCAGCAGTTTAGGGCAGGCCAAAAACATTCAGTACTTC
TRBJ2-1 TRBV5-1 TRBD1 NA CASSFGQGAFRNEQFF TGCGCCAGCAGCTTCGGACAGGGGGCTTTTAGGAATGAGCAGTTCTTC
TRBJ2-3 TRBV30 TRBD1 once CAWSPILRQGHYSTDTQYF TGTGCCTGGAGTCCGATCCTCAGACAGGGCCATTATAGCACAGATACGCAGTATTTT
TRBJ2-1 TRBV28 NA NA CASSLATEQFF TGTGCCAGCAGTTTGGCGACAGAGCAGTTCTTC
TRBJ1-5 TRBV4-1 NA NA CASSQDGSGPGYQPQHF TGCGCCAGCAGCCAAGATGGATCCGGCCCGGGGTATCAGCCCCAGCATTTT
TRBJ2-3 TRBV4-1 NA NA CASSPGGDTQYF TGCGCCAGCAGTCCCGGCGGGGATACGCAGTATTTT
TRBJ2-2 TRBV2 NA NA CASSRAGSRTGELFF TGTGCCAGCAGTCGCGCAGGTTCTCGGACCGGGGAGCTGTTTTTT
TRBJ2-2 TRBV15 NA NA CATSRTDLRELFF TGTGCCACCAGCAGGACAGACCTCAGGGAGCTGTTTTTT
TRBJ2-5 TRBV5-6 NA NA CASSLVGGVETQYF TGTGCCAGCAGCTTGGTTGGAGGGGTGGAGACCCAGTACTTC
TRBJ1-6 TRBV30 NA NA CAWSRDNALHF TGTGCCTGGAGTAGGGACAATGCCCTCCACTTT
TRBJ1-4 TRBV7-8 NA NA CASSSRTRDEKLFF TGTGCCAGCAGCTCGAGGACGAGGGATGAAAAACTGTTTTTT
TRBJ2-1 TRBV5-1 NA NA CASSVAPGSSGNEQFF TGCGCCAGCAGCGTGGCGCCGGGATCCTCCGGCAATGAGCAGTTCTTC
TRBJ2-4 TRBV27 TRBD2 NA CASRRTSGGRNIQYF TGTGCCAGCAGACGGACTAGCGGGGGGCGGAACATTCAGTACTTC
TRBJ2-3 TRBV7-8 TRBD1 NA CAITRQGDTTDTQYF TGTGCCATCACTCGACAGGGAGATACCACAGATACGCAGTATTTT
TRBJ2-3 TRBV4-3 TRBD2 NA CASSPGLLAGGPSDTQYF TGCGCCAGCAGCCCGGGACTACTAGCGGGGGGGCCCTCAGATACGCAGTATTTT
TRBJ2-7 TRBV10-3 TRBD2 few CAAGREGPYEQYF TGTGCCGCAGGCCGGGAGGGCCCCTACGAGCAGTACTTC
TRBJ1-4 TRBV5-1 TRBD1 NA CASSSSGTGGMREKLFF TGCGCCAGCAGCTCATCCGGGACAGGGGGAATGAGGGAAAAACTGTTTTTT
TRBJ2-4 TRBV7-2 NA once CASSPVGRKNIQYF TGTGCCAGCAGCCCAGTGGGCAGAAAAAACATTCAGTACTTC
TRBJ2-7 TRBV27 NA NA CASSFGEGISEQYF TGTGCCAGCAGTTTCGGGGAAGGGATTTCCGAGCAGTACTTC
TRBJ1-1 TRBV5-6 NA NA CASSFWGLNTEAFF TGTGCCAGCAGCTTTTGGGGGCTGAACACTGAAGCTTTCTTT
TRBJ2-1 TRBV4-2 TRBD2 NA CASSQSGRATYNEQFF TGTGCCAGCAGCCAGAGCGGGAGGGCCACCTACAATGAGCAGTTCTTC
TRBJ2-5 TRBV27 NA NA CASRPGLLWETQYF TGTGCCAGCCGCCCGGGACTCCTTTGGGAGACCCAGTACTTC
TRBJ1-4 TRBV18 NA NA CASSPTGEYEKLFF TGTGCCAGCTCACCAACGGGGGAATATGAAAAACTGTTTTTT
TRBJ2-4 TRBV2 NA NA CASTFTGFPDIQYF TGTGCCAGCACCTTTACAGGGTTTCCGGACATTCAGTACTTC
TRBJ2-7 TRBV7-2 TRBD1 NA CASSIGQGYEQYF TGTGCCAGCAGCATCGGACAGGGGTACGAGCAGTACTTC
TRBJ2-3 TRBV4-1 NA NA CASSLTGLGGDTQYF TGCGCCAGCAGCCTTACGGGGCTGGGGGGAGATACGCAGTATTTT
TRBJ2-7 TRBV4-1 NA NA CASSQLGALGEQYF TGCGCCAGCAGCCAATTGGGGGCGCTTGGTGAGCAGTACTTC
TRBJ2-1 TRBV5-5 NA once CASSAGQTSSQQFF TGTGCCAGCAGCGCCGGACAGACAAGCAGTCAGCAGTTCTTC
TRBJ1-5 TRBV3-1/TRBV3-2 NA NA CASSQDRVGQPQHF TGTGCCAGCAGCCAAGACCGGGTGGGTCAGCCCCAGCATTTT
TRBJ2-5 TRBV28 TRBD1 NA CASSQDRGPQETQYF TGTGCCAGCAGCCAGGACAGGGGGCCCCAAGAGACCCAGTACTTC
TRBJ2-7 TRBV5-1 TRBD2 NA CASSRLAGDSYEQYF TGCGCCAGCAGCCGTCTAGCGGGAGACTCCTACGAGCAGTACTTC
TRBJ1-5 TRBV6-5 TRBD1 NA CASRPGQGRQPQHF TGTGCCAGCAGACCCGGACAGGGCAGGCAGCCCCAGCATTTT
TRBJ2-2 TRBV27 TRBD2 NA CASSFRRLAGTNTGELFF TGTGCCAGCAGTTTCCGGAGACTAGCGGGGACGAACACCGGGGAGCTGTTTTTT
TRBJ2-7 TRBV7-9 TRBD2 NA CASSLVSGTLGYEQYF TGTGCCAGCAGCTTAGTCAGCGGGACTCTAGGATACGAGCAGTACTTC